This TCR beta chain was found in a study of control samples from healthy donors and cancer patients. Sequencing was performed with immunoSEQ multiplex PCR; in TCRdb, only in-frame clones are kept and a portion is missing. The sample lists roughly 150,000 clones; 80% to 95% were seen once. CDR3 length equals 15 residues. CDR1 and CDR2 (germline): MNHEY, SMNVEV (reference sequence). V dropped 8 bases and J dropped 2 bases, with 18 bases sitting between them. The rearrangement joins TRBV27 to TRBJ2-5; D gene unclear. This TCR came from a woman in her 30s in good health. The sample consisted of blood. The CDR3 is CASHGWGLAQETQYF. As DNA, the CDR3 is TGTGCCAGCCACGGGTGGGGATTAGCTCAAGAGACCCAGTACTTC.